Shown below are 32 T cell receptor beta chains from a single sample sequenced in a study of blood T cells in healthy people across ages (dated by TCRdb to 2014 to 2015). Libraries were prepared through 5' RACE. Sequencing relied on an Illumina HiSeq 2500. The second PCR ran for about 7 to 11 cycles and used a J-beta primer mix along with a sample-barcoded 5' primer. In TCRdb, the public reads were trimmed at Q25 with fastp and aligned with MiXCR, with productive beta chains retained. Entries that share a CDR3 protein sequence are merged under the most common genes and DNA. The sample data list about 680,000 distinct CDR3 sequences, and roughly 50% of these were observed just once. The top ten clones comprise around a third of the sample. Source material: blood. Every receptor here comes from a woman aged 60 to 75 in good health.

The CDR3 bases are TGCAGTGCTAGCCTGGACAGCCTGGGACACAATGAGCAGTTCTTC. It specifies CSASLDSLGHNEQFF. The genes are TRBV20-1 and TRBJ2-1; perhaps TRBD1 as D (6 bases). The CDR3 is made up of 15 amino acids. V gave up 3 bases and J gave up 5 bases, with 17 bases separating them. Germline CDR1 and CDR2: DFQATT and SNEGSKA (reference sequence).

The rearrangement joins TRBV6-2 or TRBV6-3 to TRBJ2-3; no reliable D call. Trimming stripped 5 bases from V and 3 bases from J, with 15 bases between. This CDR3 spans 15 amino acids. The germline CDR1 and CDR2 sequences are MNHEY and SVGEGT. CDR3 coding DNA: TGTGCCAGCAGTGACGCTCCCAGGCGGACAGATACGCAGTATTTT. Its protein product is CASSDAPRRTDTQYF.

V gene TRBV29-1 combines with J gene TRBJ2-6; TRBD2 agrees at 7 bases. Germline lookup yields CDR1 SQVTM and CDR2 ANQGSEA. Unmatched junction bases numbered 2, after V lost 3 bases and J lost 0 bases. CDR3 length: 15 residues. Here the CDR3 DNA reads TGCAGCGTTGAGGGAGGGGCCTCTGGGGCCAACGTCCTGACTTTC. Translated: CSVEGGASGANVLTF.

V gene TRBV20-1 combines with J gene TRBJ2-5, with 10 bases aligning to TRBD2. CDR1 DFQATT and CDR2 SNEGSKA come from the germline V gene (reference sequence). The CDR3 is 16 residues long. The CDR3 protein is CSAVPGLAGGGNEQYF. In DNA form, the CDR3 reads TGCAGCGCTGTTCCCGGGTTAGCGGGGGGAGGCAATGAGCAGTACTTC.

This clonotype was recorded a few times. The V call is TRBV20-1, the J call TRBJ1-1; D unclear. Germline CDR1 and CDR2: DFQATT and SNEGSKA (reference sequence). V lost 1 base, J lost 4 bases, and 13 bases lay in between. This CDR3 spans 14 amino acids. The DNA for the CDR3 is TGCAGTGCTAGAGGCCCCTCTTCAGCCACTGAAGCTTTCTTT. Protein product: CSARGPSSATEAFF.

This sequence joins TRBV11-2 and TRBJ2-3; D perhaps matches TRBD2 (5 bases). This CDR3 spans 20 amino acids. Germline CDR1 is SGHAT and CDR2 is FQNNGV. Trimming cost V 4 bases and J 0 bases, with 26 bases left between them. The CDR3 bases are TGTGCCAGCAGCTCTCGTTACCTGGACGGGGAAGTTCCTAGCACAGATACGCAGTATTTT. Translated, it gives CASSSRYLDGEVPSTDTQYF.

V and J are TRBV4-2 and TRBJ2-2, with 13 bases that match TRBD2. Trimming cost V 4 bases and J 6 bases; bases outside gene matches: 5. Germline CDR1 reads LGHNA; CDR2 reads YNFKEQ. The CDR3 length is 16 residues. CDR3 coding DNA: TGTGCCAGCAGCCGACGGACTAGCGGGAGCTCCGGGGAGCTGTTTTTT. Translating gives CASSRRTSGSSGELFF.

This clonotype was counted only a few times. This chain joins TRBV6-5 and TRBJ1-1, with D maybe TRBD1 (6 bases). Per germline, CDR1 MNHEY and CDR2 SVGAGI. This CDR3 spans 11 amino acids. V lost 7 bases and J lost 5, with 8 bases in between. The CDR3 nucleotides are TGTGCCAGCAAGGGGGTAACTGAAGCTTTCTTT. This sequence encodes CASKGVTEAFF.

The V and J genes are TRBV7-2 and TRBJ2-7; 7 bases match TRBD2. Germline-derived CDR1 and CDR2 are SGHTA and FQGNSA. The length of the CDR3 is 13 residues. V lost 5 bases and J lost 6; bases outside the gene matches: 7. The chain's CDR3 is CASSARLAAEQYF. The CDR3 DNA reads as TGTGCCAGCAGCGCCCGACTAGCCGCCGAGCAGTACTTC.

This sequence joins TRBV4-3 and TRBJ2-1; tentative D call: TRBD2 (5 bases). The CDR3 loop spans 15 amino acids. Germline-derived CDR1 and CDR2 are LGHNA and YSLEER. Between the trimmed V and J ends, which lost 1 base and 4 bases, there was a span of 11 bases. CDR3 nucleotides: TGCGCCAGCAGCCAAGCTGGAGGATTTTACAATGAGCAGTTCTTC. It yields the protein CASSQAGGFYNEQFF.

The chain carries TRBV5-4 and TRBJ2-5; D tentatively fits TRBD1 or TRBD2 (5 bases each). The CDR3 has 15 residues. Germline lookup yields CDR1 SGHNT and CDR2 YYREEE (reference sequence). V was shortened by 2 bases and J by 7 bases, with 18 bases between the two germline ends. CDR3 sequence reads: CASSFRRGQGGTQYF. CDR3 nucleotide sequence: TGTGCCAGCAGCTTCCGACGCGGGCAGGGTGGGACCCAGTACTTC.

The rearrangement joins TRBV15 to TRBJ1-6, with unresolved D. V lost 3 bases, J lost 9 bases, and 6 bases lay in between. The CDR3 covers 12 residues. Germline CDR1 and CDR2: LNHNV and YYDKDF (reference sequence). The DNA for the CDR3 is TGTGCCACCAGCAGGGACCGTTCACCCCTCCACTTT. This codes for CATSRDRSPLHF.

This chain connects TRBV28 to TRBJ2-4; D is perhaps TRBD1 (5 bases). The V gene lost 5 bases and the J gene lost 8 bases, with 16 bases spanning the gap. The CDR3 has 14 amino acids. Germline CDR1 and CDR2: MDHEN and SYDVKM. The CDR3 spells CASSDWTPKDIQYF. The DNA of the CDR3 is TGTGCCAGCAGTGACTGGACACCCAAGGACATTCAGTACTTC. The variable domain in full, completed from reference TRBV28 and TRBJ2-4, reads DVKVTQSSRYLVKRTGEKVFLECVQDMDHENMFWYRQDPGLGLRLIYFSYDVKMKEKGDIPEGYSVSREKKERFSLILESASTNQTSMYLCASSDWTPKDIQYFGAGTRLSVL.

As to this clonotype: One end of the junction is discordant with germline, which a read error may explain. The gene calls are TRBV4-2 and TRBJ2-7; D is unresolved. The CDR3 extends over 21 amino acids. Per germline, CDR1 LGHNA and CDR2 YNFKEQ. The CDR3 reads CASIQDIQAKTPFMVPYEQYF. CDR3 DNA sequence: TGTGCCAGCATCCAAGATATTCAGGCCAAGACCCCCTTCATGGTTCCCTACGAGCAGTACTTC.

The rearrangement links TRBV25-1 to TRBJ2-5; tentatively, D is TRBD2 (5 bases). CDR1 is MGHDK, CDR2 SYGVNS, per germline. Trimming removed 7 bases from V and 3 bases from J, with 15 bases in between. The CDR3 contains 14 residues. The CDR3 DNA is TGTGCCAGCACGGTCGGAGCGCGGGAAGAGACCCAGTACTTC. Its protein is CASTVGAREETQYF.

The table lists this clonotype with a few counts. The chain combines TRBV15 with TRBJ2-7; D is possibly TRBD2 (5 bases). The V end was cut by 5 bases, the J end by 2 bases, with 16 bases between. CDR1 and CDR2 (germline): LNHNV, YYDKDF (reference sequence). The CDR3 has 15 amino acids. The CDR3 here is CATSPGNGVAYEQYF. In DNA form, the CDR3 reads TGTGCCACCAGCCCCGGTAACGGGGTAGCCTACGAGCAGTACTTC.

In this sample, this clonotype turned up a few times. This rearrangement joins TRBV6-2 or TRBV6-3 to TRBJ1-1, with D possibly being TRBD1 (6 bases). Germline values: CDR1 MNHEY, CDR2 SVGEGT. V was trimmed by 8 bases and J by 7 bases, leaving 14 bases between them. The CDR3 covers 12 residues. CDR3 residues: CASSVQGLEAFF. Here the CDR3 DNA reads TGTGCCAGCTCAGTACAGGGCCTTGAAGCTTTCTTT.

The chain joins TRBV10-3 to TRBJ2-3; 10 bases match TRBD2. Germline V gene lookup returns CDR1 ENHRY and CDR2 SYGVKD. Trimming removed 6 bases from V and 4 bases from J; junction bases left unmatched: 16. CDR3 length: 18 amino acids. CDR3 in DNA: TGTGCCATCAGGAGGAGCGGGAGGGTGCCCCTCGGCGCAGATACGCAGTATTTT. As protein: CAIRRSGRVPLGADTQYF.

The CDR3 nucleotides read TGTGCCAGCAGCGACCCTACTGGGGCCAACGTCCTGACTTTC. Residues: CASSDPTGANVLTF. The chain is built from TRBV7-2 and TRBJ2-6, with D unresolved. The CDR3 covers 14 residues. With 5 bases removed from V and 2 bases from J, the gap between germline ends came to 7 bases. CDR1 SGHTA and CDR2 FQGNSA come from the germline V gene. Variable domain in full (rest from reference TRBV7-2 and TRBJ2-6): GAGVSQSPSNKVTEKGKDVELRCDPISGHTALYWYRQSLGQGLEFLIYFQGNSAPDKSGLPSDRFSAERTGGSVSTLTIQRTQQEDSAVYLCASSDPTGANVLTFGAGSRLTVL.

This sequence joins TRBV14 and TRBJ2-4; TRBD1 or TRBD2 may be the D gene (5 bases each). Trimming left V 4 bases short and J 0 bases short, with 16 bases between. The CDR3 consists of 17 residues. Germline CDR1 reads SGHDN; CDR2 reads FVKESK. The DNA for the CDR3 is TGTGCCAGCAGCCCTGGGGGTAGTGCGCTAGCCAAAAACATTCAGTACTTC. Translating it yields CASSPGGSALAKNIQYF.

Only a few counts were recorded for this clonotype. The genes are TRBV10-3 and TRBJ2-1; tentatively, D is TRBD1 (6 bases). The J call may be faulty, since TRBJ2-7 better matches the DNA end. CDR3 size: 14 residues. Germline lookup yields CDR1 ENHRY and CDR2 SYGVKD. CDR3 nucleotides: TGTGCCATCAGTGAGCAGGGGAATTACAATGAGCAGTACTTC. Protein sequence: CAISEQGNYNEQYF.

V and J are TRBV5-1 and TRBJ2-2; D uncertain. The CDR3 totals 13 residues. The V end lost 4 bases, the J end lost 5 bases, and 9 bases lay between the germline ends. Per germline, CDR1 SGHRS and CDR2 YFSETQ. CDR3 in amino acids: CASSATETGELFF. The CDR3 DNA reads as TGCGCCAGCAGCGCGACGGAGACCGGGGAGCTGTTTTTT.

This clonotype was observed at least ten times. The V call is TRBV5-1, the J call TRBJ2-5; perhaps D is TRBD1 or TRBD2 (5 bases each). From germline, CDR1 is SGHRS and CDR2 YFSETQ. V lost 0 bases to trimming and J lost 5 bases, with 14 bases between them. The CDR3 is 15 residues long. This chain's CDR3 is CASSLGTSSGETQYF. DNA of the CDR3: TGCGCCAGCAGCTTGGGGACATCGTCGGGGGAGACCCAGTACTTC. The whole variable domain, filled in from reference TRBV5-1 and TRBJ2-5, reads KAGVTQTPRYLIKTRGQQVTLSCSPISGHRSVSWYQQTPGQGLQFLFEYFSETQRNKGNFPGRFSGRQFSNSRSEMNVSTLELGDSALYLCASSLGTSSGETQYFGPGTRLLVL.

The chain carries TRBV5-1 and TRBJ2-3, with D hard to call. Germline lookup yields CDR1 SGHRS and CDR2 YFSETQ. Trimming left V 0 bases short and J 0 bases short, with 14 bases between. The length of the CDR3 is 17 residues. Here the CDR3 DNA reads TGCGCCAGCAGCTTGGGGCGCCGATATGCCAGCACAGATACGCAGTATTTT. This translates into CASSLGRRYASTDTQYF.

The chain combines TRBV6-1 with TRBJ2-1, with D possibly TRBD1 on 6 matching bases. The CDR3 is made up of 15 amino acids. Germline V gene sequence: CDR1 MNHNS, CDR2 SASEGT. The V and J ends lost 1 base and 5 bases respectively, with 12 bases between them. The CDR3 DNA follows: TGTGCCAGCAGTGAAGGGACAGCCGGGGACAATGAGCAGTTCTTC. This sequence encodes CASSEGTAGDNEQFF.

This chain uses TRBV6-2 or TRBV6-3 with TRBJ2-2; either TRBD1 or TRBD2 may supply D (7 bases each). CDR3 length: 17 amino acids. Germline CDR1 MNHEY, CDR2 SVGEGT. V was shortened by 0 bases and J by 4 bases, with 15 bases between the two germline ends. CDR3 nucleotide sequence: TGTGCCAGCAGTTACTCGAACACAGGGGAGGGCACCGGGGAGCTGTTTTTT. Protein: CASSYSNTGEGTGELFF.

This chain joins TRBV9 and TRBJ2-7; 7 positions agree with TRBD1. The germline CDR1 and CDR2 sequences are SGDLS and YYNGEE. The CDR3 loop spans 13 amino acids. Trimming took 3 bases from V and 5 from J; bases not matched to a gene: 5. The CDR3 nucleotides read TGTGCCAGCAGCGGACAGGGAGATCACGAGCAGTACTTC. Its translation is CASSGQGDHEQYF. The full variable domain, its missing parts supplied by reference TRBV9 and TRBJ2-7, is DSGVTQTPKHLITATGQRVTLRCSPRSGDLSVYWYQQSLDQGLQFLIQYYNGEERAKGNILERFSAQQFPDLHSELNLSSLELGDSALYFCASSGQGDHEQYFGPGTRLTVT.

This clonotype has a single count. The rearrangement joins TRBV5-1 to TRBJ2-3; D gene unclear. This CDR3 comprises 15 residues. CDR1 is SGHRS, CDR2 YFSETQ, per germline. V dropped 0 bases and J dropped 0 bases, with 8 bases sitting between them. CDR3 region: CASSLESVSTDTQYF. In nucleotides, the CDR3 is TGCGCCAGCAGCTTGGAAAGCGTTAGCACAGATACGCAGTATTTT.

CDR3 in DNA: TGTGCCAGCAGCTTCGGGACTAGCAAAGAGACCCAGTACTTC. Translation: CASSFGTSKETQYF. This chain uses TRBV5-6 with TRBJ2-5; 9 positions agree with TRBD2. Germline lookup yields CDR1 SGHDT and CDR2 YYEEEE. The CDR3 is 14 residues long. V lost 2 bases to trimming and J lost 3 bases; unmatched junction nucleotides: 2.

This chain links TRBV20-1 with TRBJ2-3, with 13 bases fitting TRBD2. The CDR3 contains 14 residues. CDR1 and CDR2 from the germline V gene are DFQATT and SNEGSKA (reference sequence). V trimming: 5 bases; J trimming: 7 bases; junction bases outside the gene matches: 6. CDR3 bases: TGCAGTGCTGAAACTAGCGGGAGGGACTATACGCAGTATTTT. Amino acid sequence: CSAETSGRDYTQYF.

This clonotype was seen a single time. This chain joins TRBV6-5 and TRBJ1-5, with D unresolved. V lost 2 bases to trimming and J lost 5 bases, with 7 bases between them. This CDR3 comprises 13 residues. CDR1 and CDR2 (germline): MNHEY, SVGAGI. Written as DNA, the CDR3 is TGTGCCAGCAGTTACGATGGTCATCAGCCCCAGCATTTT. Translation: CASSYDGHQPQHF.

This chain links TRBV27 with TRBJ2-7, with TRBD2 matching 14 bases. Trimming took 8 bases from V and 6 from J; bases not matched to a gene: 9. The CDR3 runs to 15 residues. Per germline, CDR1 MNHEY and CDR2 SMNVEV (reference sequence). This CDR3 reads CASVGLAGVLGEQYF. The CDR3 nucleotides read TGTGCCAGCGTGGGACTAGCGGGAGTCCTCGGCGAGCAGTACTTC.